Each of the 16 T cell receptor beta chains below was sequenced from the same sample in a study of cytomegalovirus exposure and HLA in healthy donors. Using immunoSEQ multiplex PCR, the repertoire was profiled, and TCRdb retains in-frame clones only, with some absent. Found here are roughly 98,000 clones, around 88% of them singletons; the top ten hold 3% to 4.5%. Sequenced: PBMCs. Source of these receptors: a woman between 25 and 40 years old in good health and CMV-seronegative.

This clone was picked up many times. The DNA for the CDR3 is TGTGCCAGCAGCTCCACAGGGGGCCGCTATGGCTACACCTTC. Encoded protein: CASSSTGGRYGYTF. The rearrangement joins TRBV11-2 to TRBJ1-2; TRBD1 matches at 9 bases. Trimming at V came to 4 bases and at J to 4 bases, leaving 4 bases not matched to a gene. The CDR3 has 14 residues. The germline V gene has CDR1 SGHAT and CDR2 FQNNGV.

The chain employs TRBV5-1 and TRBJ2-7; 9 bases agree with TRBD1. CDR3 length equals 19 residues. Germline assignment: CDR1 SGHRS and CDR2 YFSETQ. V lost 2 bases to trimming and J lost 2 bases; unmatched junction nucleotides: 17. CDR3 sequence (DNA): TGCGCCAGCAGCTTACTACCGGGACAGGGATCGCGTCGAACCTACGAGCAGTACTTC. This sequence encodes CASSLLPGQGSRRTYEQYF.

This rearrangement joins TRBV10-3 to TRBJ1-3; the D is unclear. CDR3 length equals 14 residues. V lost 0 bases and J 6 bases, leaving 9 bases between the germline ends. Germline V gene lookup returns CDR1 ENHRY and CDR2 SYGVKD. DNA for the CDR3: TGTGCCATCAGTGAGTCGGTCTTAGTAAACACCATATATTTT. Translated: CAISESVLVNTIYF.

This clone was recorded once. The rearrangement links TRBV5-1 to TRBJ2-5; 7 positions agree with TRBD2. The junction had 11 bases not matched to a gene; V was cut back by 0 bases and J by 0 bases. CDR1 SGHRS and CDR2 YFSETQ come from the germline V gene. The CDR3 has 18 residues. The CDR3 DNA reads TGCGCCAGCAGCTTGGGAGGGCTAGCGGACATGTACCAAGAGACCCAGTACTTC. Amino acid sequence: CASSLGGLADMYQETQYF.

V is TRBV7-6 and J is TRBJ2-1; tentative D call: TRBD2 (6 bases). CDR3 length: 14 amino acids. Trimming removed 1 base from V and 4 bases from J, with 8 bases in between. Germline CDR1 SGHVS, CDR2 FNYEAQ. CDR3 region: CASSLGGTYNEQFF. CDR3 nucleotides: TGTGCCAGCAGCTTAGGCGGGACTTACAATGAGCAGTTCTTC.

This clone showed up just a few times. This rearrangement joins TRBV28 to TRBJ1-1; D gene ambiguous. The V end was cut by 5 bases, the J end by 11 bases, with 15 bases between. CDR3 size: 12 residues. Germline CDR1 is MDHEN and CDR2 is SYDVKM. CDR3: CASSDFPGGAFF. The CDR3 DNA is TGTGCCAGCAGTGATTTCCCTGGAGGGGCTTTCTTT.

This clone was found once. The V gene is TRBV7-2, the J gene TRBJ1-5, with unresolved D. Deletions cut 5 bases from V and 0 bases from J, with 20 bases between. CDR1 SGHTA and CDR2 FQGNSA come from the germline V gene. The CDR3 extends over 18 amino acids. The DNA for the CDR3 is TGTGCCAGCAGCCCCCATAGAACAGCAATTAATAGCAATCAGCCCCAGCATTTT. Protein: CASSPHRTAINSNQPQHF.

The chain uses TRBV5-8 and TRBJ2-1; 12 bases fit TRBD1. V lost 3 bases and J lost 8; bases outside the gene matches: 3. The CDR3 is 14 amino acids. The germline gives CDR1 SGHTS, CDR2 YDEGEE. CDR3 DNA: TGTGCCAGCAGCTCCGGGACAGGGGGCGATGAGCAGTTCTTC. Protein: CASSSGTGGDEQFF.

The rearrangement joins TRBV13 to TRBJ2-1, with D unclear. This CDR3 has 13 amino acids. In germline, CDR1 is PRHDT, CDR2 FYEKMQ (reference sequence). The V end lost 4 bases, the J end lost 7 bases, and 11 bases lay between the germline ends. CDR3 protein: CASSSTTVNEQFF. CDR3 DNA sequence: TGTGCCAGCAGCTCTACGACTGTGAATGAGCAGTTCTTC.

The J gene is TRBJ2-7, the V gene TRBV9; possibly TRBD2 for D (6 bases). Germline V lookup: CDR1 SGDLS, CDR2 YYNGEE. V was pared by 0 bases and J by 6 bases, with 13 bases between. The CDR3 covers 14 residues. Here the CDR3 DNA reads TGTGCCAGCAGCGTAGAAGGAGGGTTCGGCGAGCAGTACTTC. It codes for CASSVEGGFGEQYF.

This clone was picked up one time. The chain recombines TRBV14 with TRBJ1-1; no clear D. The germline CDR1 and CDR2 sequences are SGHDN and FVKESK. This CDR3 has 13 amino acids. V lost 3 bases to trimming and J lost 10 bases, with 15 bases between them. The CDR3: CASSQSMNTPAFF. DNA of the CDR3: TGTGCCAGCAGCCAGTCAATGAACACGCCAGCTTTCTTT.

This clone came up a few times. V is TRBV5-1 and J is TRBJ2-2; D may be TRBD2 (5 bases). The CDR3 sequence is 15 residues long. V gave up 6 bases and J gave up 3 bases, with 15 bases separating them. The V gene's germline CDR1 is SGHRS and CDR2 YFSETQ. This CDR3 is CASTGDLRYTGELFF. The DNA for the CDR3 is TGCGCCAGCACCGGGGATTTACGTTACACCGGGGAGCTGTTTTTT. Based on the CDR3 plus reference TRBV5-1 and TRBJ2-2, the full variable domain is KAGVTQTPRYLIKTRGQQVTLSCSPISGHRSVSWYQQTPGQGLQFLFEYFSETQRNKGNFPGRFSGRQFSNSRSEMNVSTLELGDSALYLCASTGDLRYTGELFFGEGSRLTVL.

This chain joins TRBV5-1 and TRBJ1-2, with 9 positions matching TRBD1. The germline V gene has CDR1 SGHRS and CDR2 YFSETQ. There are 17 residues in the CDR3. V shed 5 bases, J shed 3 bases, and the junction held 14 bases outside the gene matches. CDR3 loop: CASRPRTGDPRYYGYTF. As DNA, the CDR3 is TGCGCCAGCAGGCCGAGGACAGGGGACCCCCGGTACTATGGCTACACCTTC. The whole variable domain, filled in from reference TRBV5-1 and TRBJ1-2, reads KAGVTQTPRYLIKTRGQQVTLSCSPISGHRSVSWYQQTPGQGLQFLFEYFSETQRNKGNFPGRFSGRQFSNSRSEMNVSTLELGDSALYLCASRPRTGDPRYYGYTFGSGTRLTVV.

The chain links TRBV7-2 to TRBJ1-6; D is possibly TRBD1 (6 bases). Per the germline V gene, CDR1 is SGHTA and CDR2 is FQGNSA. Trimming shortened V by 5 bases and J by 9 bases, and 14 bases separated the two germline ends. This CDR3 is 14 amino acids long. Written as DNA, the CDR3 is TGTGCCAGCAGCCCGACAGGACTCCTTTCACCCCTCCACTTT. Amino acid sequence: CASSPTGLLSPLHF.

This clone has more than one count but fewer than ten. This chain connects TRBV6-1 to TRBJ2-7, with D possibly matching TRBD1 (5 bases). V shed 5 bases and J shed 0 bases, with 11 bases lying between them. The germline gives CDR1 MNHNS, CDR2 SASEGT. The CDR3 totals 14 residues. The CDR3 nucleotides are TGTGCCAGCAGTACGCGACAGAACTCCTACGAGCAGTACTTC. Its translation is CASSTRQNSYEQYF.

The chain has TRBV28 and TRBJ2-1; TRBD2 aligns across 12 bases. V shed 5 bases, J shed 9 bases, and the junction held 14 bases outside the gene matches. The CDR3 extends over 17 amino acids. Germline assignment: CDR1 MDHEN and CDR2 SYDVKM. CDR3 bases: TGTGCCAGCAGTCCGACTAGCGGGAGAGGAAGAAGCGTTGAGCAGTTCTTC. The encoded protein is CASSPTSGRGRSVEQFF.